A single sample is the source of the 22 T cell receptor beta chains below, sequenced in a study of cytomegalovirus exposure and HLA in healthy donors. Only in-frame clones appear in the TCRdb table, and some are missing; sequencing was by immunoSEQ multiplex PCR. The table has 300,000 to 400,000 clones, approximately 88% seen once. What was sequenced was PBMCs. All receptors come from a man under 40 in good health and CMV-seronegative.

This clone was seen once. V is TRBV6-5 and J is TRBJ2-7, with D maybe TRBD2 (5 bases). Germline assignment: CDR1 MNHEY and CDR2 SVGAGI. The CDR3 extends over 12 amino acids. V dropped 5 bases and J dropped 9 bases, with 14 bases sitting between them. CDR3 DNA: TGTGCCAGCAGTGGCTTGGTAGGAGGGCAGTACTTC. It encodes CASSGLVGGQYF.

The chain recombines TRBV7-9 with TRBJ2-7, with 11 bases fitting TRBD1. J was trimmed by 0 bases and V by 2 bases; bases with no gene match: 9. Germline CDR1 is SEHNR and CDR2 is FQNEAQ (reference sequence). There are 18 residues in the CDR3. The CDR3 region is CASSLLGQGVSSSYEQYF. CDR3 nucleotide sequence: TGTGCCAGCAGCTTATTGGGACAGGGGGTTTCCAGCTCCTACGAGCAGTACTTC.

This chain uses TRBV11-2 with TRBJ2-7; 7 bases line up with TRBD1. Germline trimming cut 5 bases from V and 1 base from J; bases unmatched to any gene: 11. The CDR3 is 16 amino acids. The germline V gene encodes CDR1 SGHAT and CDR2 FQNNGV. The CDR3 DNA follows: TGTGCCAGCAGCCAAGATAACGCAGGGGGTTCCTACGAGCAGTACTTC. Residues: CASSQDNAGGSYEQYF.

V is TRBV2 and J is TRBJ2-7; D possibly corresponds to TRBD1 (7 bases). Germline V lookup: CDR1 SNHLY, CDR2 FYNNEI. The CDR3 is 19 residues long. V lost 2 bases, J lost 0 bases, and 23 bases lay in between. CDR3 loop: CASSEWSGDSHPLSYEQYF. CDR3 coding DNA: TGTGCCAGCAGTGAATGGTCGGGGGACAGCCACCCACTCTCCTACGAGCAGTACTTC. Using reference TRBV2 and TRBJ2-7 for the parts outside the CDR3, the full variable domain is EPEVTQTPSHQVTQMGQEVILRCVPISNHLYFYWYRQILGQKVEFLVSFYNNEISEKSEIFDDQFSVERPDGSNFTLKIRSTKLEDSAMYFCASSEWSGDSHPLSYEQYFGPGTRLTVT.

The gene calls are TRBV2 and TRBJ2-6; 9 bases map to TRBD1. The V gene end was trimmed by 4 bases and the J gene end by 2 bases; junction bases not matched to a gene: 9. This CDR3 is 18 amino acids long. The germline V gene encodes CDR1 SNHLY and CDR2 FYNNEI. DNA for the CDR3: TGTGCCAGCAGTGGGAGACAGGGGGTTGGGACTGGGGCCAACGTCCTGACTTTC. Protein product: CASSGRQGVGTGANVLTF.

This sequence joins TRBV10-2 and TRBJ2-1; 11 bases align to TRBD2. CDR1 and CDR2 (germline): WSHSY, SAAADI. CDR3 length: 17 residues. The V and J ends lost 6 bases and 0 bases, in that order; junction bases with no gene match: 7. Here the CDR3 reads CASRISGGGSSYNEQFF. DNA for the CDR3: TGCGCCAGCAGGATTAGCGGGGGGGGAAGCTCCTACAATGAGCAGTTCTTC.

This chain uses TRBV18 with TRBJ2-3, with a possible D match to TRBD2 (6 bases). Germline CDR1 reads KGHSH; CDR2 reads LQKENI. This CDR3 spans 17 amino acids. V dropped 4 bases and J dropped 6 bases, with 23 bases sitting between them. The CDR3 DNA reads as TGTGCCAGCTCACATGCTAGACTAGGTTCTTTGGCGGATACGCAGTATTTT. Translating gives CASSHARLGSLADTQYF.

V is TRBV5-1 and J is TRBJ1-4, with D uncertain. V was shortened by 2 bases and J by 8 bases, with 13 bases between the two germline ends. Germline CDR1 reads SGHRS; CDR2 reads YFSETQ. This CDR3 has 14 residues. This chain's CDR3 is CASSLRGREEKLFF. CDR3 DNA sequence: TGCGCCAGCAGCTTACGGGGAAGGGAGGAAAAACTGTTTTTT.

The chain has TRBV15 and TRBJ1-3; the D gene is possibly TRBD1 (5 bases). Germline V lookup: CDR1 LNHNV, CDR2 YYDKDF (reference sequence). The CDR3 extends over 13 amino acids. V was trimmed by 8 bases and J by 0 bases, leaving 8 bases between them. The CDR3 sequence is CATRQSSGNTIYF. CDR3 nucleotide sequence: TGTGCCACCCGACAGAGCTCTGGAAACACCATATATTTT.

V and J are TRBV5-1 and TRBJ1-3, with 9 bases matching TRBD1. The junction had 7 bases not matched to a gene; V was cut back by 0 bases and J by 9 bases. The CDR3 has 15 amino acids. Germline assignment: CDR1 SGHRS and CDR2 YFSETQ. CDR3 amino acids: CASSLEGQGRGTIYF. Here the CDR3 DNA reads TGCGCCAGCAGCTTGGAGGGACAGGGTAGAGGCACCATATATTTT. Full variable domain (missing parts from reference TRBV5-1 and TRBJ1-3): KAGVTQTPRYLIKTRGQQVTLSCSPISGHRSVSWYQQTPGQGLQFLFEYFSETQRNKGNFPGRFSGRQFSNSRSEMNVSTLELGDSALYLCASSLEGQGRGTIYFGEGSWLTVV.

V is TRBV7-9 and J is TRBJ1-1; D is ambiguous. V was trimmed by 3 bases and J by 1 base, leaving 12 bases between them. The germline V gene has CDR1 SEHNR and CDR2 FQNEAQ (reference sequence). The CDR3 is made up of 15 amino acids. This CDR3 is CASSLVIGENTEAFF. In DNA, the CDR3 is TGTGCCAGCAGCTTGGTTATCGGGGAGAACACTGAAGCTTTCTTT. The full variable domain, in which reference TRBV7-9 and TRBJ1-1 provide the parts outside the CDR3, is DTGVSQNPRHKITKRGQNVTFRCDPISEHNRLYWYRQTLGQGPEFLTYFQNEAQLEKSRLLSDRFSAERPKGSFSTLEIQRTEQGDSAMYLCASSLVIGENTEAFFGQGTRLTVV.

CDR3 sequence reads: CASSQDPHRVPYEQYF. Here the CDR3 DNA reads TGCGCCAGCAGCCAAGATCCCCACAGGGTCCCCTACGAGCAGTACTTC. The V call is TRBV4-1, the J call TRBJ2-7; D is perhaps TRBD1 (6 bases). Looked up from germline, CDR1 is MGHRA and CDR2 is YSYEKL. V gave up 0 bases and J gave up 2 bases, with 14 bases separating them. CDR3 size: 16 residues.

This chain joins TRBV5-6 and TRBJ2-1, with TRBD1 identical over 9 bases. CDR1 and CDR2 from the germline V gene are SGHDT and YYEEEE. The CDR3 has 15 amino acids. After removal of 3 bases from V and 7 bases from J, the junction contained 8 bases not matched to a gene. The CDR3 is CASSSLGTGKNEQFF. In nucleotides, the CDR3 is TGTGCCAGCAGCTCTCTGGGGACAGGGAAGAATGAGCAGTTCTTC.

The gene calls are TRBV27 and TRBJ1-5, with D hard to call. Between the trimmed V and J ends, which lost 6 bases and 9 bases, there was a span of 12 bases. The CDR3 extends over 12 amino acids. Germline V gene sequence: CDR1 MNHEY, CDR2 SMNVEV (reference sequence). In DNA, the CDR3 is TGTGCCAGCAGCATCCCCCTCGGGCCCCAGCATTTT. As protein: CASSIPLGPQHF.

CDR3 region: CASSFPGGSPPGAFF. The DNA for the CDR3 is TGTGCCAGCAGCTTCCCTGGAGGGTCCCCCCCGGGGGCTTTCTTT. The V and J genes are TRBV7-9 and TRBJ1-1; D is unresolved. Germline V gene lookup returns CDR1 SEHNR and CDR2 FQNEAQ (reference sequence). This CDR3 contains 15 residues. V lost 3 bases to trimming and J lost 11 bases, with 22 bases between them.

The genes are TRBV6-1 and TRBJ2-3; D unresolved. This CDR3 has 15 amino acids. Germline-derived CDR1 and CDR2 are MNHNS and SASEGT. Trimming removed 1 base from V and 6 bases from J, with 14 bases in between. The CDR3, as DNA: TGTGCCAGCAGTGAAGGGTCGAGGTTTTGGGATACGCAGTATTTT. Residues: CASSEGSRFWDTQYF.

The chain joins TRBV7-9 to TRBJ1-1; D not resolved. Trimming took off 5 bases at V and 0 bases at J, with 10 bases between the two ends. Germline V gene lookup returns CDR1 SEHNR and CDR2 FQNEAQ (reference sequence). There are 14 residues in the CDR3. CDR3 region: CASSPLLMNTEAFF. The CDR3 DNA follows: TGTGCCAGCAGCCCCTTACTCATGAACACTGAAGCTTTCTTT.

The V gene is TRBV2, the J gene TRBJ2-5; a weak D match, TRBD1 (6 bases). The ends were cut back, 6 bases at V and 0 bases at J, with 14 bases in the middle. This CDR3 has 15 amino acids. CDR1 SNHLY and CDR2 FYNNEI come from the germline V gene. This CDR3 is CASREKTGYQETQYF. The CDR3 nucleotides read TGTGCCAGCAGAGAAAAGACAGGTTACCAAGAGACCCAGTACTTC.

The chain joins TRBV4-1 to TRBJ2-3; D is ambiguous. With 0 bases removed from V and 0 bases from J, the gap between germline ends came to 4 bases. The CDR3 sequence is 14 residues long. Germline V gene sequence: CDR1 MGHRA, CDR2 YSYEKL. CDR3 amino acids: CASSQDLSTDTQYF. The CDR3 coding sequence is TGCGCCAGCAGCCAAGACCTTAGCACAGATACGCAGTATTTT.

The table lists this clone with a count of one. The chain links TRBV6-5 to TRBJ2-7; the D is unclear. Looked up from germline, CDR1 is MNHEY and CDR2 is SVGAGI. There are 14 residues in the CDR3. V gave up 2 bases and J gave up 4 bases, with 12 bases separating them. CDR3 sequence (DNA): TGTGCCAGCAGTTACATCCAGGATTCGTACGAGCAGTACTTC. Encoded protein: CASSYIQDSYEQYF.

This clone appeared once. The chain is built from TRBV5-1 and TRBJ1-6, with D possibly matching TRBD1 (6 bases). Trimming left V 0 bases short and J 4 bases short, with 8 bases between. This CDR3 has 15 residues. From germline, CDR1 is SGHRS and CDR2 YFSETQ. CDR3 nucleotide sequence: TGCGCCAGCAGCTTGGTAGGACAGTATAATTCACCCCTCCACTTT. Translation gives CASSLVGQYNSPLHF.

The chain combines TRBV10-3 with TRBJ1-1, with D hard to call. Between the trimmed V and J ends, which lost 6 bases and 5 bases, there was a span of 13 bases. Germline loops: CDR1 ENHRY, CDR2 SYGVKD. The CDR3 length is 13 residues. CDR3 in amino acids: CAIRGPAGTEAFF. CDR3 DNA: TGTGCCATCAGAGGTCCAGCGGGGACTGAAGCTTTCTTT.